Presented here are 27 T cell receptor beta chains from one specimen sequenced in a study of blood T cell repertoires in COVID-19. The protocol was immunoSEQ multiplex PCR, while the TCRdb copy is restricted to in-frame clones and leaves out a portion. The sample includes 30,000 to 45,000 clones, around 85% seen only once; the top ten take roughly 29%. Sequencing was carried out using peripheral blood. These TCRs come from a man at least 80 years old with active or convalescent COVID-19.

The chain employs TRBV9 and TRBJ2-1, with 9 bases that match TRBD1. This CDR3 spans 14 amino acids. CDR1 is SGDLS and CDR2 is YYNGEE in the germline V gene. Unmatched junction bases numbered 1, after V lost 3 bases and J lost 3 bases. DNA for the CDR3: TGTGCCAGCAGCGCGGGACAGGGCTACAATGAGCAGTTCTTC. Its protein is CASSAGQGYNEQFF.

V and J are TRBV7-2 and TRBJ1-5, with 7 bases identical to TRBD1. CDR3 length: 15 amino acids. With 1 base clipped from V and 4 bases from J, the junction kept 4 bases outside the gene matches. Germline loops: CDR1 SGHTA, CDR2 FQGNSA. This CDR3 reads CASSLVTGVNQPQHF. For the CDR3, the DNA is TGTGCCAGCAGCTTAGTCACAGGGGTTAATCAGCCCCAGCATTTT.

This clone turned up a few times. This rearrangement joins TRBV3-1 (or the pseudogene TRBV3-2) to TRBJ2-1; TRBD2 is a possible D gene (5 bases). Trimming took 6 bases from V and 7 from J, leaving 16 bases between them. The CDR3 length is 14 residues. Germline CDR1 reads LGHDT; CDR2 reads YNNKEL (reference sequence). This chain's CDR3 is CASRPFRDGNEQFF. Here the CDR3 DNA reads TGTGCCAGCAGACCGTTTCGGGATGGGAATGAGCAGTTCTTC.

This clone appeared many times. V gene TRBV11-3 combines with J gene TRBJ2-5, with D tentatively TRBD2 (5 bases). V dropped 4 bases and J dropped 7 bases, with 10 bases sitting between them. The CDR3 loop spans 12 amino acids. From germline, CDR1 is SGHNT and CDR2 YENEEA. The CDR3 region is CASSSYEGTQYF. CDR3 bases: TGTGCCAGCAGCTCCTACGAGGGGACCCAGTACTTC.

The chain joins TRBV11-2 to TRBJ1-2; D is ambiguous. This CDR3 has 18 amino acids. Germline V gene sequence: CDR1 SGHAT, CDR2 FQNNGV. The ends were cut back, 2 bases at V and 2 bases at J, with 21 bases in the middle. The CDR3 is CASSLNFRRGRENYGYTF. Written as DNA, the CDR3 is TGTGCCAGCAGCTTAAATTTTCGGCGGGGTAGAGAGAACTATGGCTACACCTTC.

About this clone: Other DNA variants within this sample encode the same CDR3. The genes are TRBV27 and TRBJ1-4; no reliable D call. Per the germline V gene, CDR1 is MNHEY and CDR2 is SMNVEV (reference sequence). V was cut by 6 bases and J by 5 bases, with 10 bases left in between. This CDR3 comprises 13 residues. As DNA, the CDR3 is TGTGCCAGCAGCCTTGAGAGAAATGAAAAACTGTTTTTT. Residues: CASSLERNEKLFF.

This chain uses TRBV5-4 with TRBJ2-7; D gene unclear. V dropped 2 bases and J dropped 2 bases, with 11 bases sitting between them. Germline values: CDR1 SGHNT, CDR2 YYREEE (reference sequence). The CDR3 is 14 amino acids. DNA of the CDR3: TGTGCCAGCAGCTTTTCGGGTCTCACCTACGAGCAGTACTTC. Its translation: CASSFSGLTYEQYF.

The chain is built from TRBV18 and TRBJ2-4; the match to TRBD1 covers 7 bases. Trimming cost V 5 bases and J 3 bases; bases outside gene matches: 4. Germline V gene data show CDR1 as KGHSH and CDR2 as LQKENI. This CDR3 has 14 residues. CDR3 bases: TGTGCCAGCTCAATCGACAGGGTCAAAAACATTCAGTACTTC. This codes for CASSIDRVKNIQYF.

The chain employs TRBV7-2 and TRBJ2-3; 7 bases align to TRBD2. V lost 5 bases and J lost 2; bases outside the gene matches: 13. Germline-derived CDR1 and CDR2 are SGHTA and FQGNSA. The CDR3 contains 17 residues. In DNA, the CDR3 is TGTGCCAGCAGCCCGCCAAGTGCGGGAGAGGTCACAGATACGCAGTATTTT. It is translated as CASSPPSAGEVTDTQYF.

The sample holds many counts of this clone. The gene calls are TRBV4-2 and TRBJ2-1, with D perhaps TRBD2 (7 bases). With 1 base removed from V and 8 bases from J, the gap between germline ends came to 12 bases. Germline V gene lookup returns CDR1 LGHNA and CDR2 YNFKEQ. The CDR3 runs 14 residues. CDR3 DNA: TGTGCCAGCAGCCAAGCGGGGGGCAGAGATGAGCAGTTCTTC. Amino acid sequence: CASSQAGGRDEQFF.

V is TRBV2 and J is TRBJ1-2; possibly TRBD1 for D (5 bases). The V end lost 5 bases, the J end lost 6 bases, and 10 bases lay between the germline ends. This CDR3 is 12 amino acids long. Germline CDR1 reads SNHLY; CDR2 reads FYNNEI. For the CDR3, the DNA is TGTGCCAGCAGTCCGGACACCAATGGCTACACCTTC. It encodes CASSPDTNGYTF.

The chain links TRBV3-1 (or the pseudogene TRBV3-2) to TRBJ2-7, with a possible D match to TRBD1 (6 bases). This CDR3 spans 16 amino acids. Germline V gene lookup returns CDR1 LGHDT and CDR2 YNNKEL (reference sequence). The germline V and J ends were trimmed by 4 bases and 3 bases, with 19 bases remaining between them. The CDR3 protein is CASSLLFQGHRYEQYF. Written as DNA, the CDR3 is TGTGCCAGCAGCCTACTTTTCCAGGGGCATCGCTACGAGCAGTACTTC.

The rearrangement joins TRBV29-1 to TRBJ2-1; 8 nucleotides line up with TRBD2. The CDR3 is 12 amino acids. J was trimmed by 10 bases and V by 5 bases; bases with no gene match: 7. Looked up from germline, CDR1 is SQVTM and CDR2 is ANQGSEA. This chain's CDR3 is CSVYASGGEQFF. CDR3 sequence (DNA): TGCAGCGTTTACGCTTCGGGGGGGGAGCAGTTCTTC.

This chain connects TRBV7-2 to TRBJ2-7, with 9 bases that match TRBD2. Losses at the gene ends were 3 bases for V and 2 bases for J; bases not matched to a gene: 11. Germline CDR1 SGHTA, CDR2 FQGNSA. This CDR3 has 17 amino acids. Here the CDR3 reads CASSFKTGLANTYEQYF. In DNA form, the CDR3 reads TGTGCCAGCAGCTTCAAAACAGGACTAGCGAATACCTACGAGCAGTACTTC. Combining the CDR3 with reference TRBV7-2 and TRBJ2-7 gives the whole variable domain GAGVSQSPSNKVTEKGKDVELRCDPISGHTALYWYRQSLGQGLEFLIYFQGNSAPDKSGLPSDRFSAERTGGSVSTLTIQRTQQEDSAVYLCASSFKTGLANTYEQYFGPGTRLTVT.

This clone was counted only a few times. The genes are TRBV18 and TRBJ1-3; 8 bases match TRBD1. V trimming: 3 bases; J trimming: 0 bases; junction bases outside the gene matches: 4. The CDR3 extends over 16 amino acids. CDR1 and CDR2 (germline): KGHSH, LQKENI. As DNA, the CDR3 is TGTGCCAGCTCACCGACAGGGGCGAACTCTGGAAACACCATATATTTT. Amino acid sequence: CASSPTGANSGNTIYF.

The chain links TRBV9 to TRBJ2-5; D is undetermined. CDR1 is SGDLS, CDR2 YYNGEE, per germline. V was shortened by 2 bases and J by 5 bases, with 16 bases between the two germline ends. The CDR3 has 15 amino acids. CDR3 amino acids: CASSVGRNRRETQYF. CDR3 nucleotides: TGTGCCAGCAGCGTGGGCAGGAACCGTAGGGAGACCCAGTACTTC.

The chain employs TRBV14 and TRBJ1-4, with D maybe TRBD1 (5 bases). V was pared by 4 bases and J by 8 bases, with 17 bases between. From germline, CDR1 is SGHDN and CDR2 FVKESK. The length of the CDR3 is 15 residues. This CDR3 is CASSRDVGGAEKLFF. The DNA for the CDR3 is TGTGCCAGCAGCCGAGACGTCGGGGGAGCGGAAAAACTGTTTTTT. Supplemented by reference TRBV14 and TRBJ1-4, the full variable domain reads EAGVTQFPSHSVIEKGQTVTLRCDPISGHDNLYWYRRVMGKEIKFLLHFVKESKQDESGMPNNRFLAERTGGTYSTLKVQPAELEDSGVYFCASSRDVGGAEKLFFGSGTQLSVL.

V gene TRBV19 combines with J gene TRBJ1-1; 9 bases match TRBD1. Germline CDR1 is LNHDA and CDR2 is SQIVND (reference sequence). The CDR3 runs 14 residues. Losses at the gene ends were 6 bases for V and 2 bases for J; bases not matched to a gene: 4. The CDR3 loop reads CASREGQGNTEAFF. The DNA for the CDR3 is TGTGCCAGTAGGGAGGGACAGGGCAACACTGAAGCTTTCTTT.

The chain combines TRBV2 with TRBJ2-3, with D perhaps TRBD1 (5 bases). Germline-derived CDR1 and CDR2 are SNHLY and FYNNEI. Deletions cut 7 bases from V and 4 bases from J, with 15 bases between. The CDR3 totals 14 residues. CDR3 nucleotides: TGTGCCAGCACCGCCCAGGGTCGCGCAGATACGCAGTATTTT. Residues: CASTAQGRADTQYF.

The rearrangement links TRBV7-2 to TRBJ1-1; no firm D call. CDR1 SGHTA and CDR2 FQGNSA come from the germline V gene. The length of the CDR3 is 14 residues. Trimming cost V 1 base and J 1 base, with 7 bases left between them. This chain's CDR3 is CASSLVWQNTEAFF. The DNA of the CDR3 is TGTGCCAGCAGCTTAGTGTGGCAGAACACTGAAGCTTTCTTT.

This chain links TRBV4-2 with TRBJ1-2; possibly TRBD1 for D (5 bases). Deletions cut 1 base from V and 7 bases from J, with 10 bases between. CDR1 is LGHNA, CDR2 YNFKEQ, per germline. The CDR3 is 13 amino acids. For the CDR3, the DNA is TGTGCCAGCAGCCAAGTTAGGGGTGGTGGCTACACCTTC. Amino acid sequence: CASSQVRGGGYTF.

This clone has a single count. The chain joins TRBV11-2 to TRBJ1-2, with no clear D. This CDR3 is built from 15 residues. With 1 base removed from V and 8 bases from J, the gap between germline ends came to 17 bases. The V gene's germline CDR1 is SGHAT and CDR2 FQNNGV. CDR3 sequence reads: CASSLAPEVVAGYTF. The CDR3 DNA sequence: TGTGCCAGCAGCTTAGCCCCCGAGGTTGTAGCCGGCTACACCTTC.

This chain links TRBV7-6 with TRBJ2-1; 10 nucleotides agree with TRBD2. The CDR3 length is 17 residues. Trimming cost V 7 bases and J 5 bases; bases outside gene matches: 14. Per the germline V gene, CDR1 is SGHVS and CDR2 is FNYEAQ. The CDR3 DNA follows: TGTGCCAGCATGAGCGGGAGGGCCGGCTTCAAGGACAATGAGCAGTTCTTC. The encoded protein is CASMSGRAGFKDNEQFF.

This chain uses TRBV7-9 with TRBJ1-1; TRBD1 agrees at 7 bases. The CDR3 runs 13 residues. The germline CDR1 and CDR2 sequences are SEHNR and FQNEAQ (reference sequence). The junction had 3 bases not matched to a gene; V was cut back by 7 bases and J by 1 base. The CDR3 bases are TGTGCCAGCATCTGGACAGGGAACACTGAAGCTTTCTTT. Amino acid sequence: CASIWTGNTEAFF.

The chain recombines TRBV6-5 with TRBJ2-7; 7 bases are shared with TRBD2. CDR1 and CDR2 from the germline V gene are MNHEY and SVGAGI. V lost 2 bases, J lost 4 bases, and 5 bases stayed unmatched. This CDR3 region has 14 residues. The CDR3 nucleotides read TGTGCCAGCAGTTACGGACTAGGACAATACGAGCAGTACTTC. Protein: CASSYGLGQYEQYF.

The chain employs TRBV25-1 and TRBJ2-7; the D is unclear. The V end was cut by 3 bases, the J end by 2 bases, with 11 bases between. The CDR3 is 14 amino acids. Germline V gene lookup returns CDR1 MGHDK and CDR2 SYGVNS. In DNA, the CDR3 is TGTGCCAGCAGTGATCTGGCCCCTCCCTACGAGCAGTACTTC. Amino acid sequence: CASSDLAPPYEQYF.

The gene calls are TRBV18 and TRBJ2-1, with D perhaps matching TRBD2 (5 bases). In germline, CDR1 is KGHSH, CDR2 LQKENI. Trimming cost V 3 bases and J 0 bases, with 15 bases left between them. The length of the CDR3 is 17 residues. DNA of the CDR3: TGTGCCAGCTCACCGTCAGCACCGGGGAGCTCCTACAATGAGCAGTTCTTC. Residues: CASSPSAPGSSYNEQFF.